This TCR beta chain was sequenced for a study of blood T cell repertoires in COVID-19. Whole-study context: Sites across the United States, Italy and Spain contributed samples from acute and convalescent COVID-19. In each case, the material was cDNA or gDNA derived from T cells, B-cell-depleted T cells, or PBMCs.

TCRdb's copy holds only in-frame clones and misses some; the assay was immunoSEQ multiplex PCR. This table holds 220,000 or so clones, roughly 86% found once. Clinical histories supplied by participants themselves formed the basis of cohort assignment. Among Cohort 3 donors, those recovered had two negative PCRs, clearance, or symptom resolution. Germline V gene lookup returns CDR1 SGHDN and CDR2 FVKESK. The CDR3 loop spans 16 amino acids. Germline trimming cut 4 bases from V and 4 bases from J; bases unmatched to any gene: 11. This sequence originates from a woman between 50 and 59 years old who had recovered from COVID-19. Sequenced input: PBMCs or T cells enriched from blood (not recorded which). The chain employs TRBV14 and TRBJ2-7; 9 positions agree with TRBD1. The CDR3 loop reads CASSLTPGQGGYEQYF. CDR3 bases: TGTGCCAGCAGCCTCACGCCGGGACAGGGAGGGTACGAGCAGTACTTC.